The subject of this entry is one TCR beta chain. The length of the CDR3 is 13 residues. In germline, CDR1 is MDHEN, CDR2 SYDVKM. V was clipped by 8 bases and J by 6 bases, with 17 bases between them. This sample is part of a study of T cell repertoires in cytomegalovirus infection. TCRdb recomputed calls from the reads with MiXCR, one row per CDR3 protein. Seen here are 480,000 or so distinct CDR3 sequences, roughly 10% observed once, and the top ten hold 10% to 13%. Sequencing input: PBMCs. The V gene is TRBV28, the J gene TRBJ2-7; D call uncertain. This TCR came from a human donor in good health (CMV status not recorded). Some clones in this sample may be carry-over from other donors' samples. The CDR3 reads CASRLNRMLEQYF. CDR3 DNA: TGTGCCAGCCGCCTGAATAGGATGCTCGAGCAGTACTTC.